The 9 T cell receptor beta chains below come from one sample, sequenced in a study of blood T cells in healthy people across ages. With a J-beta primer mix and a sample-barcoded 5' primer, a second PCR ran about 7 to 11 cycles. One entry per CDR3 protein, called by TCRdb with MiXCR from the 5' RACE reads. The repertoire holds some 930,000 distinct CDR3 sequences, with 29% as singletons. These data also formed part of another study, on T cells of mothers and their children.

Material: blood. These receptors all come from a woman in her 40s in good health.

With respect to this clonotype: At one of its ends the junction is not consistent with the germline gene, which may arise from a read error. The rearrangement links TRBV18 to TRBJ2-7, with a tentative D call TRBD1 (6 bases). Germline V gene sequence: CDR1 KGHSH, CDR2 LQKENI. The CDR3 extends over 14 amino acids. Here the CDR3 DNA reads TGTGTCAGCTCACCACCCACAGGGTCCAACGAGCAGTACTTC. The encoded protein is CVSSPPTGSNEQYF.

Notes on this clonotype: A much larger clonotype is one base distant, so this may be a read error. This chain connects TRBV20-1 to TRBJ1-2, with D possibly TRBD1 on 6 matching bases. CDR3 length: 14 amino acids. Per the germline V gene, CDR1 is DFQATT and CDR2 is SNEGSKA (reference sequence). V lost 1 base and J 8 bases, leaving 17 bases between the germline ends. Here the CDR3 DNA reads TGCAGTGCTAGAGGCGAGGGGGGGCGGCGGGGCTACACCTTC. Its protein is CSARGEGGRRGYTF.

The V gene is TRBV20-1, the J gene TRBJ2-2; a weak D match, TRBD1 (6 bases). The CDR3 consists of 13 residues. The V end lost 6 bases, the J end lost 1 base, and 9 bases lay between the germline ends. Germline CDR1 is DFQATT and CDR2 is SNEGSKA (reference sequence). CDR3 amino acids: CSARTENTGELFF. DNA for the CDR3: TGCAGTGCCCGGACAGAGAACACCGGGGAGCTGTTTTTT.

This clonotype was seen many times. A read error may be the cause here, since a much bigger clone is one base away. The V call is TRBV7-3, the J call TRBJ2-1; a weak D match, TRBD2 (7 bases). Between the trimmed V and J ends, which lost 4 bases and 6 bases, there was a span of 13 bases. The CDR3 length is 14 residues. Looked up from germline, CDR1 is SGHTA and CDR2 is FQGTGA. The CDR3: CASSWGAGVNEQFF. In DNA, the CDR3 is TGTGCCAGCAGCTGGGGGGCGGGGGTCAATGAGCAGTTCTTC. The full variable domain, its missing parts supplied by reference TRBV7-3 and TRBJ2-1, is GAGVSQTPSNKVTEKGKYVELRCDPISGHTALYWYRQSLGQGPEFLIYFQGTGAADDSGLPNDRFFAVRPEGSVSTLKIQRTERGDSAVYLCASSWGAGVNEQFFGPGTRLTVL.

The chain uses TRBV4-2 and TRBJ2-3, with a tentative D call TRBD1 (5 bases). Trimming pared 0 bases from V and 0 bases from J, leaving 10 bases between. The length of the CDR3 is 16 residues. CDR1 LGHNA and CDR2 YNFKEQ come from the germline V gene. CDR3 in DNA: TGTGCCAGCAGCCAAGATCTAAGGGGAAGCACAGATACGCAGTATTTT. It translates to CASSQDLRGSTDTQYF.

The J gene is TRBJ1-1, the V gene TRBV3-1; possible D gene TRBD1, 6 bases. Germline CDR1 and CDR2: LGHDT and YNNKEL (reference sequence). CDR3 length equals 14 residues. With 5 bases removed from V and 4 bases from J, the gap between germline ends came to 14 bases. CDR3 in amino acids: CASSSQGSGTEAFF. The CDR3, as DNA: TGTGCCAGCAGCTCACAGGGATCGGGCACTGAAGCTTTCTTT.

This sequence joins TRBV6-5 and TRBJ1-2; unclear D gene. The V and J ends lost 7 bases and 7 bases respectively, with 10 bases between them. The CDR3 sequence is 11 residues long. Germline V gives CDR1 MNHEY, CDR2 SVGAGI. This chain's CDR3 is CASTHSGGYTF. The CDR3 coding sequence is TGTGCCAGCACCCATTCGGGTGGCTACACCTTC.

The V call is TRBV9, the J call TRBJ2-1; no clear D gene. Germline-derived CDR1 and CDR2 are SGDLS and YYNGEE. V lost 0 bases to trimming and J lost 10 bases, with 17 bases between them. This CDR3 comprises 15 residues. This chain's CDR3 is CASSVESSAPYEQFF. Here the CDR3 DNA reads TGTGCCAGCAGCGTAGAATCCTCAGCGCCCTACGAGCAGTTCTTC.

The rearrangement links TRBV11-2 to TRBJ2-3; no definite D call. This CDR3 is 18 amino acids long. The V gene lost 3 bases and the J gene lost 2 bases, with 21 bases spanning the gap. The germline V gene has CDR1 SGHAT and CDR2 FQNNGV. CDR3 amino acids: CASSFRRMGWGSTDTQYF. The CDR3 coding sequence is TGTGCCAGCAGCTTCCGCCGAATGGGGTGGGGATCCACAGATACGCAGTATTTT.